The clone carrying this T cell receptor beta chain was observed many times. This sample was included in a study of T cells of healthy individuals. TCRdb called the 5' RACE reads again in MiXCR, with one record for every CDR3 protein. The sample shows approximately 52,000 distinct CDR3 sequences, roughly 15% of them seen only once. Germline loops: CDR1 ENHRY, CDR2 SYGVKD. The CDR3 has 12 amino acids. With 2 bases removed from V and 3 bases from J, the gap between germline ends came to 5 bases. V and J are TRBV10-3 and TRBJ2-7, with D hard to call. The origin of this receptor is a human donor in good health. CDR3 loop: CAISERDYEQYF. The CDR3 coding sequence is TGTGCCATCAGTGAGAGGGACTACGAGCAGTACTTC.